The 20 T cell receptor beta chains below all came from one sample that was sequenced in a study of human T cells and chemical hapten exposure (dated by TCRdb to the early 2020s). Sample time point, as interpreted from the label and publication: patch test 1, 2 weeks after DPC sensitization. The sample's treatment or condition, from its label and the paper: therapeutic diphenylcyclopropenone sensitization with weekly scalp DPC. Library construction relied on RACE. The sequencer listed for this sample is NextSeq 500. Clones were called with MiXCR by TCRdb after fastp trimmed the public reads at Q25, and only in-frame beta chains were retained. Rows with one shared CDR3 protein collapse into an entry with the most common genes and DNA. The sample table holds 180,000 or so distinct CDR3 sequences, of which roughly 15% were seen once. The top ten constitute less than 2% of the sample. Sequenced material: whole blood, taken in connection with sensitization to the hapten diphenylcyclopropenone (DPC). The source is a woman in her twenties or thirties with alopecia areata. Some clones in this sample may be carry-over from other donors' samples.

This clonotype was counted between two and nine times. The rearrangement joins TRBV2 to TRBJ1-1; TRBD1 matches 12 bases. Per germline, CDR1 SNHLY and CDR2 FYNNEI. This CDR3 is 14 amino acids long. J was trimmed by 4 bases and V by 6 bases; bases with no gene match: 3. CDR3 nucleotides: TGTGCCAGCAGAGGGACAGGGGGCCTCACTGAAGCTTTCTTT. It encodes CASRGTGGLTEAFF.

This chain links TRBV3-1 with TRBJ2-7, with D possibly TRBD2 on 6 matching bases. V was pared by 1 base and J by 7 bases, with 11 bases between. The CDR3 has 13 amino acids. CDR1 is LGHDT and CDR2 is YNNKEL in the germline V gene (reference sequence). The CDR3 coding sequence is TGTGCCAGCAGCCAAGCGGGAGCGGTTGAGCAGTACTTC. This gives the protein CASSQAGAVEQYF.

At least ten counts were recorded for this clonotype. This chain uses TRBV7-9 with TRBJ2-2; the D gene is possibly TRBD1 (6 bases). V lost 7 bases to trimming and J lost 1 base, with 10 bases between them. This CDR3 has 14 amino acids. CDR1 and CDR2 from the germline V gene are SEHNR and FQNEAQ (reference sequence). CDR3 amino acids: CASNLDRNTGELFF. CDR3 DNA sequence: TGTGCCAGCAACCTGGACAGGAACACCGGGGAGCTGTTTTTT.

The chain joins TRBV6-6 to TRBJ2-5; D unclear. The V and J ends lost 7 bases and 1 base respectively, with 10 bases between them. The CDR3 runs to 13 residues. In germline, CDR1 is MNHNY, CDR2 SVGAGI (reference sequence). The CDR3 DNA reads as TGTGCCAGCAAATCACAGATCCAAGAGACCCAGTACTTC. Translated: CASKSQIQETQYF.

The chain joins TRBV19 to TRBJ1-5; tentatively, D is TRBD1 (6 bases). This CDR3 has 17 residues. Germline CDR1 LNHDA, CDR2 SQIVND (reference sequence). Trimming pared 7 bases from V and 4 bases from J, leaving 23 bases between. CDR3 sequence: CASTEILRGPLNQPQHF. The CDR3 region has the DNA TGTGCCAGTACCGAAATCCTCCGGGGGCCATTGAATCAGCCCCAGCATTTT.

For the CDR3, the DNA is TGCGCCAGCAGTGAAGGGGCCAGATCCCAAGCTTTCTTT. Amino acids: CASSEGARSQAFF. V gene TRBV10-2 combines with J gene TRBJ1-1; D is possibly TRBD1 (5 bases). Germline V gene sequence: CDR1 WSHSY, CDR2 SAAADI. This CDR3 spans 13 amino acids. Trimming cost V 3 bases and J 9 bases, with 14 bases left between them.

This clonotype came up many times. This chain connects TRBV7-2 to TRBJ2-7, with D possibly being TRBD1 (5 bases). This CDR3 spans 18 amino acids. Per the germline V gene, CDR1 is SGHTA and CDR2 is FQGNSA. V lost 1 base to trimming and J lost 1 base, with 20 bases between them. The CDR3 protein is CASSLGGPGGHRSYEQYF. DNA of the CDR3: TGTGCCAGCAGCTTAGGAGGACCTGGCGGACACAGGTCCTACGAGCAGTACTTC.

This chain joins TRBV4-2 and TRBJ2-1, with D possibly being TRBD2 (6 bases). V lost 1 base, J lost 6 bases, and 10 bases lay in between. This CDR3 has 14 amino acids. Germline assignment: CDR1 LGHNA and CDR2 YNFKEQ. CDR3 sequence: CASSQGPSANEQFF. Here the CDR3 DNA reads TGTGCCAGCAGCCAAGGCCCTAGCGCCAATGAGCAGTTCTTC.

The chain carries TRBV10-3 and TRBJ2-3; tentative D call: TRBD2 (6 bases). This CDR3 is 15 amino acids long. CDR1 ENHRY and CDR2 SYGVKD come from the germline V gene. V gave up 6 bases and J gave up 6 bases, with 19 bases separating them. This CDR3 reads CAIRVSSGPGDTQYF. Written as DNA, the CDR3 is TGTGCCATCAGGGTCTCAAGCGGGCCCGGGGATACGCAGTATTTT.

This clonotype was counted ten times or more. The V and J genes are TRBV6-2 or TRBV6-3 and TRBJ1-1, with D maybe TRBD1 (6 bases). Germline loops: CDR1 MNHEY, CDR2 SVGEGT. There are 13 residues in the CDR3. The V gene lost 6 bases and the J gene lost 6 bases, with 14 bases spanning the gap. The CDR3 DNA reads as TGTGCCAGCAGCTCCAACAGGGTCTCTGAAGCTTTCTTT. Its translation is CASSSNRVSEAFF.

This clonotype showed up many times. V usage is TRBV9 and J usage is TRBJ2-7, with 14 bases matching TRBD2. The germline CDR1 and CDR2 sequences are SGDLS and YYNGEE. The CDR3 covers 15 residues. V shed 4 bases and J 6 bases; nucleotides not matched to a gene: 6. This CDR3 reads CASSTGTSGGSEQYF. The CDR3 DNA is TGTGCCAGCAGCACCGGGACTAGCGGGGGCAGCGAGCAGTACTTC.

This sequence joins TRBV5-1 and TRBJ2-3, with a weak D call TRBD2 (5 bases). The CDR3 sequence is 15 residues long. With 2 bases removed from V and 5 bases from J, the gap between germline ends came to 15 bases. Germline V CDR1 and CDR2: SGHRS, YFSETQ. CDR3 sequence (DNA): TGCGCCAGCAGCTTAAGGAGTACGGGGAGAGATACGCAGTATTTT. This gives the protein CASSLRSTGRDTQYF.

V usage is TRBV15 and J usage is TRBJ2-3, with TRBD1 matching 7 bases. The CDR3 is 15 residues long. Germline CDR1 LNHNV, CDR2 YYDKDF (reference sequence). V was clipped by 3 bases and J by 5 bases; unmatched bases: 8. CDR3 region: CATSSGQVIGDTQYF. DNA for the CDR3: TGTGCCACCAGCAGCGGACAGGTTATCGGAGATACGCAGTATTTT.

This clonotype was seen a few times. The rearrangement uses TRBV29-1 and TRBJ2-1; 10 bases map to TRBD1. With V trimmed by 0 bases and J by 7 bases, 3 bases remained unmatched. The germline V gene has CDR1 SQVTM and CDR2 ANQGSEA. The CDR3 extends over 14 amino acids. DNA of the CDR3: TGCAGCGTTGAAGATTGGGACAGGGGTAATGAGCAGTTCTTC. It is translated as CSVEDWDRGNEQFF.

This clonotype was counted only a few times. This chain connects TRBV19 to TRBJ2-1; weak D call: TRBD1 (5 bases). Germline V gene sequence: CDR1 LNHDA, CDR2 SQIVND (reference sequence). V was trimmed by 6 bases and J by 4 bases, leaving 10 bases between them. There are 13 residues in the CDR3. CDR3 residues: CASSDSYYNEQFF. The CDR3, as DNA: TGTGCCAGTAGCGACAGCTATTACAATGAGCAGTTCTTC.

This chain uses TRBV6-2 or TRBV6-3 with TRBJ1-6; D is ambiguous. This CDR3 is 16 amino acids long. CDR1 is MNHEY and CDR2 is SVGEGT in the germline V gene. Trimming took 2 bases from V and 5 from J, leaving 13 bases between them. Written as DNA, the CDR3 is TGTGCCAGCAGTTACGCCGCCACGGTCGATAATTCACCCCTCCACTTT. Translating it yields CASSYAATVDNSPLHF.

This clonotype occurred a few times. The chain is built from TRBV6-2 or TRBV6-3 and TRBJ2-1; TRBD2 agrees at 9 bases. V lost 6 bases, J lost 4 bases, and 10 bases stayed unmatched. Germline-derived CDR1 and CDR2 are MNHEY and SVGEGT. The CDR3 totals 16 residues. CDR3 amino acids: CASSPIAGAVYNEQFF. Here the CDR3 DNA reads TGTGCCAGCAGCCCTATAGCGGGGGCCGTGTACAATGAGCAGTTCTTC.

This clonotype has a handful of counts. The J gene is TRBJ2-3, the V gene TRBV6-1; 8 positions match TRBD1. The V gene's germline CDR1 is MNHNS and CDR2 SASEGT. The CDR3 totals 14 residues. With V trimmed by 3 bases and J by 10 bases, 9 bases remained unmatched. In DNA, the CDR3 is TGTGCCAGCAGTGAGTCCAGGGGGCAGGGTCCGCAGTATTTT. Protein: CASSESRGQGPQYF.

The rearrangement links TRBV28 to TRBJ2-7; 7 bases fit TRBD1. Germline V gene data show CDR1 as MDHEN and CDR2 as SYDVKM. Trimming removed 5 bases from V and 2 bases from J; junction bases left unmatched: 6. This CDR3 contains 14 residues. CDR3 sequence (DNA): TGTGCCAGCAGTACTCAGACAGGGACCTACGAGCAGTACTTC. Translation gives CASSTQTGTYEQYF.

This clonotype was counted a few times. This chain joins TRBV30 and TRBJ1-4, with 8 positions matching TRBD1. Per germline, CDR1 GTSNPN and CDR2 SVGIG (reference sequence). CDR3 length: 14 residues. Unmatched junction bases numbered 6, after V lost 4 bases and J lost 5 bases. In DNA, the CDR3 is TGTGCCTGGACGACAGGGGTGGAAAATGAAAAACTGTTTTTT. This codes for CAWTTGVENEKLFF.